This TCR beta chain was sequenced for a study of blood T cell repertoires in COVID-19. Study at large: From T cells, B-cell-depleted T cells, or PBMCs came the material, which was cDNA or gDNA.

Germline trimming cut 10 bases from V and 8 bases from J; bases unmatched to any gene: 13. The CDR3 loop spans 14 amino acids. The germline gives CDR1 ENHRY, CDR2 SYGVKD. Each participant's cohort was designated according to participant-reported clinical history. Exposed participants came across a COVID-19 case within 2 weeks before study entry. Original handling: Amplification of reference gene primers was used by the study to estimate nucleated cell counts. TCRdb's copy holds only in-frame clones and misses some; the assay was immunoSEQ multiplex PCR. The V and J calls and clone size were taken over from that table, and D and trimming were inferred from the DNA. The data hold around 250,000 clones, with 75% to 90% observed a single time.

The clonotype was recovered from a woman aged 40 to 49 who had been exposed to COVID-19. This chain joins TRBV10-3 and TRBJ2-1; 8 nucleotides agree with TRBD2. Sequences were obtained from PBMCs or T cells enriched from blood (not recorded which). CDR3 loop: CASRLSGGYDEQFF. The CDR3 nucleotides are TGTGCCAGTCGGTTGAGCGGGGGTTACGATGAGCAGTTCTTC.